Detailed here is one T cell receptor beta chain. The source of the sample is a study of blood T cells in healthy people across ages. Germline CDR1 and CDR2: SQVTM and ANQGSEA. This CDR3 has 13 residues. Primers used in a second PCR of about 6 to 11 cycles were a sample-barcoded 5' primer and a J-beta primer mix. The template-switch adaptor was a 5' adaptor with 12 random nucleotides. It tagged each cDNA molecule. Each CDR3 protein is one row after TCRdb ran MiXCR on the 5' RACE reads. The table lists some 900,000 distinct CDR3 sequences, roughly 43% of them singletons. The receptor was isolated from a man aged 30 to 39 in good health. V gene TRBV29-1 combines with J gene TRBJ2-5; 9 nucleotides align to TRBD1. The DNA end is a closer match to TRBJ2-7, so the J assignment may be wrong. Sequencing input: blood. The CDR3 DNA follows: TGCAGCGTGCAAACAGGGGGCGGATACGAGCAGTACTTC. Translating gives CSVQTGGGYEQYF.